The rows below give T cell receptor beta chains drawn from one sample of a study of blood T cell repertoires in COVID-19. Repertoires were generated with immunoSEQ multiplex PCR, while TCRdb's copy carries only in-frame clones and drops some. The data show 130,000 or so clones, just under 80% seen once. Sample: peripheral blood. The receptors were sampled from a man aged 60-69 years with active or convalescent COVID-19. The CDR3 runs from the conserved cysteine through the conserved F or W. The D gene is left open where the match is weak. Part of the rows lack a size; the others show once, few, many or a class for expanded clones.

J gene,V gene,clone size,D gene,CDR3 DNA,CDR3 protein
TRBJ2-1,TRBV5-6,NA,NA,TGTGCCAGCACCTTCCGGTTCCCCTACAATGAGCAGTTCTTC,CASTFRFPYNEQFF
TRBJ1-4,TRBV11-2,NA,NA,TGTGCCAGCAGAGAGGCAGGGCCGAAACTGTTTTTT,CASREAGPKLFF
TRBJ2-1,TRBV15,NA,NA,TGTGCCACCAGCAGAGATCACAGCTACAATGAGCAGTTCTTC,CATSRDHSYNEQFF
TRBJ1-5,TRBV2,NA,TRBD1,TGTGCCAGCAGGGGACAGGGCAATCAGCCCCAGCATTTT,CASRGQGNQPQHF
TRBJ2-1,TRBV5-1,NA,TRBD2,TGCGCCAGCAGCTCGGGACTAGCGGCCCCCTACAATGAGCAGTTCTTC,CASSSGLAAPYNEQFF
TRBJ2-7,TRBV29-1,NA,TRBD2,TGCAGCGTCCCACACCCTAGCGGGTCCTCCTACGAGCAGTACTTC,CSVPHPSGSSYEQYF
TRBJ2-7,TRBV19,NA,NA,TGTGCCAGTAGTATGGCTCAGGGGTACGAGCAGTACTTC,CASSMAQGYEQYF
TRBJ2-3,TRBV27,NA,TRBD1,TGTGCCAGCAGAACGACAGGGGAGACAGATACACAGTATTTT,CASRTTGETDTQYF
TRBJ2-2,TRBV10-2,many,TRBD2,TGCGCCAGCAGTGAGGGGACTAGCGGGAGAACCGGGGAGCTGTTTTTT,CASSEGTSGRTGELFF
TRBJ2-7,TRBV10-3,few,TRBD1,TGTGCCATCAGTGAGCCTGTCGGGACAGGGTCCTACGAGCAGTACTTC,CAISEPVGTGSYEQYF
TRBJ2-1,TRBV9,NA,TRBD2,TGTGCCAGCAGCGTAGCTCCGGGAGGTGAGCAGTTCTTC,CASSVAPGGEQFF
TRBJ2-3,TRBV6-1,NA,TRBD2,TGTGCCAGCAGTGAACTAGCGGGGCGGAAAGATACGCAGTATTTT,CASSELAGRKDTQYF
TRBJ2-7,TRBV4-3,few,TRBD2,TGCGCCAGCAGCCAAGATTCGACTAGCGGCTACGAGCAGTACTTC,CASSQDSTSGYEQYF
TRBJ2-3,TRBV24-1,NA,TRBD2,TGTGCCACCGCCGGGACTAGCGGATACACAGATACGCAGTATTTT,CATAGTSGYTDTQYF
TRBJ1-1,TRBV28,NA,TRBD1,TGTGCCAGCAGGGTCCGGGGACAGGGGAACACTGAAGCTTTCTTT,CASRVRGQGNTEAFF
TRBJ1-1,TRBV10-3,NA,TRBD1,TGTGCCATCAGGGGGACAGGGGGAGGTACTGAAGCTTTCTTT,CAIRGTGGGTEAFF
TRBJ1-1,TRBV5-6,NA,NA,TGTGCCAGCAGCTTGGGTAGCCCCCCAACAGGGACTGAAGCTTTCTTT,CASSLGSPPTGTEAFF
TRBJ2-2,TRBV6-2/TRBV6-3,few,TRBD2,TGTGCCAGCAGTTCCGGGACTAAAAGTACCGGGGAGCTGTTTTTT,CASSSGTKSTGELFF
TRBJ2-5,TRBV18,NA,TRBD2,TGTGCCAGCTCACGAGGGACTAGCGGAGAGACCCAGTACTTC,CASSRGTSGETQYF
TRBJ1-2,TRBV5-6,medium-sized,NA,TGTGCCAGCAGCCTGGGTTCGTTTGGGGGCCGGGGCTACACCTTC,CASSLGSFGGRGYTF
TRBJ1-5,TRBV19,NA,NA,TGTGCCAGTAGTATGTTGACAATTAATCAGCCCCAGCATTTT,CASSMLTINQPQHF
TRBJ2-3,TRBV29-1,NA,NA,TGCAGCGTCAAGACCCGAGCGGAAAATACAGATACGCAGTATTTT,CSVKTRAENTDTQYF
TRBJ1-5,TRBV6-2/TRBV6-3,few,TRBD1,TGTGCCAGCAGTTACTCGACGAGATTCAGGGGGCCCAATCAGCCCCAGCATTTT,CASSYSTRFRGPNQPQHF
TRBJ2-3,TRBV27,NA,NA,TGTGCCAGCAGTTTATGGGCTACAGATACGCAGTATTTT,CASSLWATDTQYF
TRBJ1-6,TRBV3-1/TRBV3-2,NA,NA,TGTGCCAGCAGCCTCAAGGGAGGGGGACCCCTCCACTTT,CASSLKGGGPLHF
TRBJ2-1,TRBV7-3,NA,TRBD2,TGTGCCAGCAGCACCTATAGCGGGAGCTCCTACAATGAGCAGTTCTTC,CASSTYSGSSYNEQFF
TRBJ1-2,TRBV5-6,NA,TRBD1,TGTGCCAGCAGCTTCGGACAGGCCTCCTATGGCTACACCTTC,CASSFGQASYGYTF
TRBJ1-4,TRBV11-2,NA,NA,TGTGCCAGCAGCTTCACAAGACGGGGTGAAAAACTGTTTTTT,CASSFTRRGEKLFF
TRBJ1-5,TRBV28,NA,NA,TGTGCCAGCAGTTCCAACATGGGAGGTCAGCCCCAGCATTTT,CASSSNMGGQPQHF
TRBJ2-2,TRBV5-1,NA,TRBD1,TGCGCCAGCAGCGGATGGACAGGCACGAACACCGGGGAGCTGTTTTTT,CASSGWTGTNTGELFF
TRBJ1-1,TRBV10-3,NA,TRBD1,TGTGCCATCAGCTCGCCGGGACAGGGTAACATGGCTTTCTTT,CAISSPGQGNMAFF
TRBJ1-2,TRBV28,NA,NA,TGTGCCAGCAGTTTGCCAGGGCGTAGCTACACCTTC,CASSLPGRSYTF
TRBJ1-5,TRBV28,NA,NA,TGTGCCAGCAGTTTATCGGGGGGGATTTTCTATAGCAATCAGCCCCAGCATTTT,CASSLSGGIFYSNQPQHF
TRBJ1-2,TRBV5-1,NA,NA,TGCGCCAGCAGGATTTCGGGGATAGCTAACTATGGCTACACCTTC,CASRISGIANYGYTF
TRBJ1-1,TRBV12-5,NA,NA,TGTGCTAGTTCCTCCCGGGGGGGTCTCACTGAAGCTTTCTTT,CASSSRGGLTEAFF
TRBJ2-1,TRBV27,NA,NA,TGTGCCAGCAGTTTATCTAGCGGAGCCTACAATGAGCAGTTCTTC,CASSLSSGAYNEQFF
TRBJ2-1,TRBV13,NA,TRBD2,TGTGCCAGCAGCTTAGGCCGTAGCGGGAGGAGCGCGGGTGAGCAGTTCTTC,CASSLGRSGRSAGEQFF
TRBJ2-3,TRBV4-1,NA,TRBD1,TGCGCCAGCAGCCATGGACAGGGAGCTACGCAGTATTTT,CASSHGQGATQYF
TRBJ2-7,TRBV3-1/TRBV3-2,NA,TRBD2,TGTGCCAGCAGCCACCGACTAGCGGGAGTAATCTACGAGCAGTACTTC,CASSHRLAGVIYEQYF
TRBJ2-1,TRBV2,NA,NA,TGTGCCAGCAGTGAAGCCGAGGCGGTGAGCTCCTACAATGAGCAGTTCTTC,CASSEAEAVSSYNEQFF
TRBJ2-1,TRBV5-1,NA,TRBD2,TGCGCCAGCAGCTTGGCCCCTCGGCTAGCGGGCAATGAGCAGTTCTTC,CASSLAPRLAGNEQFF
TRBJ1-2,TRBV7-6,once,NA,TGTGCCAGCAGCTTACGGGGGGGGTCCCTGGGATATGGCTACACCTTC,CASSLRGGSLGYGYTF
TRBJ1-4,TRBV7-6,few,NA,TGTGCCAGCAGCTTAGGTCAGGGCTTGGATGAAAAACTGTTTTTT,CASSLGQGLDEKLFF
TRBJ1-1,TRBV19,NA,NA,TGTGCCAGTCATGACCCGGGGGGGTCGGGCACTGAAGCTTTCTTT,CASHDPGGSGTEAFF
TRBJ2-3,TRBV28,NA,TRBD2,TGTGCCAGCAGTCTGCGGCCGGGACTAGCGGGGAGGGCAGATACGCAGTATTTT,CASSLRPGLAGRADTQYF
TRBJ2-7,TRBV4-1,NA,TRBD1,TGCGCCAGCAGCCATCCCGGGACAGGGGCCTCCTACGAGCAGTACTTC,CASSHPGTGASYEQYF
TRBJ2-2,TRBV2,NA,NA,TGTGCCAGCACTGGAGGTCCTAACACCGGGGAGCTGTTTTTT,CASTGGPNTGELFF
TRBJ2-5,TRBV7-2,NA,NA,TGTGCCAGCAGCTTAGAAGAGGCGGGGACCCAGTACTTC,CASSLEEAGTQYF